This T cell receptor beta chain stems from a study of vaccination effects on CD4 cells after COVID-19. The CDR3 has 15 amino acids. CDR1 SGHRS and CDR2 YFSETQ come from the germline V gene. The V end lost 4 bases, the J end lost 4 bases, and 14 bases lay between the germline ends. Before any sequencing was done, the ViraFEST assay used viral peptide pools to expand antigen-specific CD4+ T cells. Scientists isolated CD4+ T cells after a roughly nine-day culture period ended. Nucleocapsid antibodies were negative in the vaccine recipients, who had never had SARS-CoV-2 infection. Assay: immunoSEQ multiplex PCR; the TCRdb copy retains only in-frame clones and omits some. The repertoire holds tens of thousands of clones, with less than 80% as singletons. With regard to this clone: Antigen specificity is unknown.

This sequence originates from a human donor who received a COVID-19 vaccine. This rearrangement joins TRBV5-1 to TRBJ2-2; no definite D call. The input for sequencing was CD4+ T cells from PBMCs cultured with HCoV-OC43 spike peptides, taken before COVID-19 vaccination. Subset indicated: HCoV-OC43 spike overlapping peptide pool stimulation. CDR3 sequence reads: CASSLRTEFTGELFF. The CDR3 nucleotides read TGCGCCAGCAGCCTAAGGACCGAATTCACCGGGGAGCTGTTTTTT. The entire variable domain, with the rest obtained from reference TRBV5-1 and TRBJ2-2, is as follows: KAGVTQTPRYLIKTRGQQVTLSCSPISGHRSVSWYQQTPGQGLQFLFEYFSETQRNKGNFPGRFSGRQFSNSRSEMNVSTLELGDSALYLCASSLRTEFTGELFFGEGSRLTVL.